This TCR beta chain is drawn from a study of cytomegalovirus exposure and HLA in healthy donors. Primers: 60 Vbeta forward and 13 Jbeta reverse. The data were produced by immunoSEQ multiplex PCR, yet TCRdb's version contains in-frame clones alone and is incomplete. Of 95,000 to 120,000 clones listed, approximately 74% are singletons. About this clone: What it recognizes is unknown.

Study-level results: Later analysis demonstrated an association between a missense DCLRE1C variant and TCR beta V- and J-gene trimming.

Trimming left V 2 bases short and J 4 bases short, with 17 bases between. This CDR3 has 16 amino acids. Germline CDR1 and CDR2: MNHEY and SVGAGI. The sequenced sample consisted of PBMCs. The gene calls are TRBV6-5 and TRBJ1-2, with D unclear. The clonotype comes from a woman in her forties in good health and CMV-seropositive. The CDR3 DNA is TGTGCCAGCAGTTACGGGAGTGTAAGGAGTAGCTATGGCTACACCTTC. The encoded protein is CASSYGSVRSSYGYTF.